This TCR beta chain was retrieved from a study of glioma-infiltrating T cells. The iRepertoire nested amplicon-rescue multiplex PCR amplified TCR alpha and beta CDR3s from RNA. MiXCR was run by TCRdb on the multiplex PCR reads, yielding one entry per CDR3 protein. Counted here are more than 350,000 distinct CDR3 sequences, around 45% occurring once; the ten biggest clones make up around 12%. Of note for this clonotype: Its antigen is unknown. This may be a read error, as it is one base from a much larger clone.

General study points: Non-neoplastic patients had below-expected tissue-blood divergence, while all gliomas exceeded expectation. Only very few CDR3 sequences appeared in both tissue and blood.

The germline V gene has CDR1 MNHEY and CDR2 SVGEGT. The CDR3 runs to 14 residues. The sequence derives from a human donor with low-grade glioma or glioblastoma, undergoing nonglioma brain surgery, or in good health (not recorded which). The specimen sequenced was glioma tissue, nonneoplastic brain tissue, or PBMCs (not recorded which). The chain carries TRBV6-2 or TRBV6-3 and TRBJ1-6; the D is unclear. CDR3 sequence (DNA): TGTGCCAGCAGTCTACAGCTTCGTAATTCACCCCCCCACTTT. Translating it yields CASSLQLRNSPPHF.